This TCR beta chain was captured in a study of response to subunit inactivated influenza vaccine. The study's findings and limits: Each seasonal influenza vaccination, the authors suggested, recruits few new T cells.

About this clonotype: The target antigen is unknown.

This CDR3 contains 15 residues. The V gene's germline CDR1 is DFQATT and CDR2 SNEGSKA (reference sequence). V lost 3 bases, J lost 2 bases, and 17 bases lay in between. A single record per CDR3 protein comes from TCRdb applying MiXCR to the RT-PCR reads. Found here are roughly 570,000 distinct CDR3 sequences, about an eighth of them singletons; the top ten hold around 14%. The rearrangement links TRBV20-1 to TRBJ2-7; D might be TRBD2 (6 bases). This sequence was found in a middle-aged man who received an inactivated influenza vaccine. Here the sequenced sample was PBMCs from blood, taken 40 to 50 days after vaccination. The CDR3 bases are TGCAGTGCTAGTCCGCGGCGGGATGGTGCCTACGAGCAGTACTTC. Amino acid sequence: CSASPRRDGAYEQYF.